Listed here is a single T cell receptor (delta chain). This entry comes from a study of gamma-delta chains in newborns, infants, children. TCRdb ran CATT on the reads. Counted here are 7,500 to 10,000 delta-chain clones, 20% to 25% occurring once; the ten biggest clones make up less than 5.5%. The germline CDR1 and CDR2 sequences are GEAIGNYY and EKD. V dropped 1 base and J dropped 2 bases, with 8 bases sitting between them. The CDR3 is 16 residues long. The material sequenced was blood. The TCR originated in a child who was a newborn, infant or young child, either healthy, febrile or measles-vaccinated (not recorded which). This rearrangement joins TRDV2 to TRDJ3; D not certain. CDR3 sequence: CACDTLQTWDTRQMFF. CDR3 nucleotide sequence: TGTGCCTGTGACACTCTTCAGACCTGGGACACCCGACAGATGTTTTTC.